These 10 T cell receptor beta chains were sequenced from one sample in a study of identical twins. TCRdb used MiXCR to reprocess the 5' RACE reads, holding one entry per CDR3 protein. The repertoire has about 160,000 distinct CDR3 sequences, around 3.6% of them found once; the top ten carry around 8%. Sequencing was carried out using memory T cells sorted from blood. The receptors shown here come from a young man in good health.

This chain uses TRBV19 with TRBJ2-2, with D maybe TRBD1 (6 bases). V lost 7 bases and J 6 bases, leaving 12 bases between the germline ends. Per the germline V gene, CDR1 is LNHDA and CDR2 is SQIVND (reference sequence). This CDR3 comprises 13 residues. In DNA form, the CDR3 reads TGTGCCAGTACCCCTACAGGGCCCGGGGAGCTGTTTTTT. As protein: CASTPTGPGELFF. Drawing the rest from reference TRBV19 and TRBJ2-2, the complete variable domain is DGGITQSPKYLFRKEGQNVTLSCEQNLNHDAMYWYRQDPGQGLRLIYYSQIVNDFQKGDIAEGYSVSREKKESFPLTVTSAQKNPTAFYLCASTPTGPGELFFGEGSRLTVL.

The table lists this clonotype with many counts. The V call is TRBV4-3, the J call TRBJ2-2; D is unclear. With 0 bases removed from V and 7 bases from J, the gap between germline ends came to 15 bases. Germline CDR1 is LGHNA and CDR2 is YSLEER. The CDR3 extends over 16 amino acids. Written as DNA, the CDR3 is TGCGCCAGCAGCCAAGATGCAATAGAAGGTAGCGGGGAGCTGTTTTTT. Its protein is CASSQDAIEGSGELFF.

This clonotype showed up many times. The V gene is TRBV7-6, the J gene TRBJ1-3; D uncertain. This CDR3 spans 14 amino acids. V lost 5 bases to trimming and J lost 0 bases, with 8 bases between them. Per the germline V gene, CDR1 is SGHVS and CDR2 is FNYEAQ. CDR3 in amino acids: CASSPGPSGNTIYF. The CDR3 DNA reads TGTGCCAGCAGCCCGGGCCCCTCTGGAAACACCATATATTTT.

This clonotype has at least ten counts. This chain connects TRBV6-6 to TRBJ2-2, with no clear D. CDR1 is MNHNY and CDR2 is SVGAGI in the germline V gene (reference sequence). The germline V and J ends were trimmed by 7 bases and 2 bases, with 5 bases remaining between them. The CDR3 length is 12 residues. CDR3 region: CASTLNTGELFF. Here the CDR3 DNA reads TGTGCCAGCACGCTCAACACCGGGGAGCTGTTTTTT.

This clonotype was detected ten times or more. The CDR3 DNA follows: TGCAGTGCTAGCCGGACTAGCGGGAGAAGAGGGGAGACCCAGTACTTC. Translated, it gives CSASRTSGRRGETQYF. V is TRBV20-1 and J is TRBJ2-5; 13 bases map to TRBD2. Germline V CDR1 and CDR2: DFQATT, SNEGSKA (reference sequence). CDR3 length equals 16 residues. Trimming took 3 bases from V and 5 from J; bases not matched to a gene: 9.

This clonotype showed up many times. The chain employs TRBV3-1 and TRBJ2-1, with TRBD2 identical over 9 bases. CDR3 length equals 18 residues. With V trimmed by 0 bases and J by 2 bases, 8 bases remained unmatched. Germline loops: CDR1 LGHDT, CDR2 YNNKEL (reference sequence). CDR3 protein: CASSQDGAGGPPYNEQFF. The CDR3 DNA follows: TGTGCCAGCAGCCAAGATGGGGCGGGAGGGCCGCCCTACAATGAGCAGTTCTTC.

This clonotype was recorded many times. The chain uses TRBV6-2 or TRBV6-3 and TRBJ2-2, with D unclear. This CDR3 is built from 15 residues. The V gene's germline CDR1 is MNHEY and CDR2 SVGEGT. Trimming shortened V by 2 bases and J by 5 bases, and 12 bases separated the two germline ends. The CDR3 sequence is CASSYRPPGTGELFF. The DNA of the CDR3 is TGTGCCAGCAGTTACCGCCCCCCTGGAACCGGGGAGCTGTTTTTT.

In this sample, this clonotype turned up many times. CDR3 DNA sequence: TGTGCCAGCAGTTACTTAGCCGGGACTAGCGGGAGCGGCGAGCAGTACTTC. It specifies CASSYLAGTSGSGEQYF. The V and J genes are TRBV6-5 and TRBJ2-7; 14 nucleotides line up with TRBD2. This CDR3 contains 17 residues. V lost 1 base to trimming and J lost 6 bases; unmatched junction nucleotides: 8. Germline-derived CDR1 and CDR2 are MNHEY and SVGAGI.

This clonotype was counted ten times or more. The CDR3 sequence: CSARRGSGTDTQYF. The CDR3 nucleotides are TGCAGTGCTAGACGGGGGAGTGGAACAGATACGCAGTATTTT. This chain joins TRBV20-1 and TRBJ2-3; TRBD2 might be the D (6 bases). The CDR3 is made up of 14 amino acids. CDR1 is DFQATT and CDR2 is SNEGSKA in the germline V gene (reference sequence). Between the trimmed V and J ends, which lost 2 bases and 3 bases, there was a span of 12 bases.

This clonotype has just a few counts. The chain employs TRBV30 and TRBJ2-7; 12 nucleotides match TRBD2. The CDR3 consists of 17 residues. Trimming cost V 4 bases and J 7 bases; bases outside gene matches: 17. Germline V CDR1 and CDR2: GTSNPN, SVGIG (reference sequence). Written as DNA, the CDR3 is TGTGCCTGGACGACTAGCGGGAGTAGGATGGGCATGAGAGAGCAGTACTTC. It is translated as CAWTTSGSRMGMREQYF.